The rows below give T cell receptor beta chains drawn from one sample of a study of neurological immune-mediated disorders. TCRdb analysed the 5' RACE reads with MiXCR anew, one entry per CDR3 protein. Among about 57,000 distinct CDR3 sequences, about 11% were seen once, and the ten largest hold about 6.6%. Material for sequencing was PBMCs. The source of these receptors is a male donor with HTLV-1-associated myelopathy (HAM/TSP). The CDR3 runs from the conserved cysteine through the conserved F or W. Each record gives: J gene, V gene, D gene, clone size, CDR3 protein, CDR3 DNA. D genes are given only for firm matches. Part of the rows lack a size; the others show once, few, many or a class for expanded clones.

J gene: TRBJ2-1
V gene: TRBV4-1
D gene: NA
clone size: many
CDR3 protein: CASSLGGGVYNEQFF
CDR3 DNA: TGCGCCAGCAGTCTCGGAGGAGGGGTCTACAATGAGCAGTTCTTC

J gene: TRBJ1-1
V gene: TRBV29-1
D gene: TRBD1
clone size: many
CDR3 protein: CSGQGREGTEAFF
CDR3 DNA: TGCAGCGGACAGGGAAGGGAGGGCACTGAAGCTTTCTTT

J gene: TRBJ2-1
V gene: TRBV2
D gene: NA
clone size: many
CDR3 protein: CASSEWGDYNEQFF
CDR3 DNA: TGTGCCAGCAGTGAGTGGGGGGATTACAATGAGCAGTTCTTC

J gene: TRBJ2-3
V gene: TRBV6-6
D gene: NA
clone size: many
CDR3 protein: CASSSSRNTQYF
CDR3 DNA: TGTGCCAGCAGCTCCTCCCGGAATACGCAGTATTTT

J gene: TRBJ2-1
V gene: TRBV5-1
D gene: NA
clone size: many
CDR3 protein: CASSFEQGSQFF
CDR3 DNA: TGCGCCAGCAGCTTCGAACAGGGCTCACAGTTCTTC

J gene: TRBJ1-5
V gene: TRBV7-9
D gene: NA
clone size: NA
CDR3 protein: CASRLQPVGGLGQPQHF
CDR3 DNA: TGTGCCAGCAGATTACAGCCCGTAGGGGGGCTCGGTCAGCCACAGCATTTT

J gene: TRBJ1-5
V gene: TRBV20-1
D gene: NA
clone size: few
CDR3 protein: CSATQAPSNQPQHF
CDR3 DNA: TGCAGTGCTACACAGGCTCCGAGCAATCAGCCCCAGCATTTT

J gene: TRBJ1-6
V gene: TRBV6-5
D gene: NA
clone size: many
CDR3 protein: CASSISSYNSPLHF
CDR3 DNA: TGTGCCAGCAGTATTTCATCCTATAATTCACCCCTCCACTTT

J gene: TRBJ1-1
V gene: TRBV5-1
D gene: NA
clone size: many
CDR3 protein: CASSFNRAGDEAFF
CDR3 DNA: TGCGCCAGCAGCTTTAACAGGGCGGGGGATGAAGCTTTCTTT

J gene: TRBJ1-6
V gene: TRBV7-2
D gene: TRBD1
clone size: many
CDR3 protein: CASSLAVRQGALHF
CDR3 DNA: TGTGCCAGCAGCTTAGCAGTCCGACAGGGGGCCCTCCACTTT

J gene: TRBJ2-3
V gene: TRBV5-5
D gene: TRBD2
clone size: NA
CDR3 protein: CASSLVSGGNADTQYF
CDR3 DNA: TGTGCCAGCAGCTTGGTGTCGGGGGGAAACGCAGATACGCAGTATTTT

J gene: TRBJ1-5
V gene: TRBV7-2
D gene: NA
clone size: many
CDR3 protein: CASSSADGYSNQPQHF
CDR3 DNA: TGTGCCAGCAGCTCCGCGGACGGCTATAGCAATCAGCCCCAGCATTTT

J gene: TRBJ1-6
V gene: TRBV10-3
D gene: NA
clone size: many
CDR3 protein: CAIMGRENSPLHF
CDR3 DNA: TGTGCCATCATGGGGAGGGAAAATTCACCCCTCCACTTT

J gene: TRBJ1-1
V gene: TRBV28
D gene: TRBD1
clone size: many
CDR3 protein: CASRPGTGRMGEAFF
CDR3 DNA: TGTGCCAGCAGGCCCGGGACAGGCCGAATGGGTGAAGCTTTCTTT